These 21 T cell receptor beta chains originate from one sample sequenced in a study of blood T cells in healthy people across ages (dated by TCRdb to the mid-2010s). The protocol used for the library was 5' RACE. Sequencing was performed on an Illumina HiSeq 2500. A second PCR of 7 to 11 cycles was performed with a sample-barcoded 5' primer and a J-beta primer mix. TCRdb cleaned the public reads at Q25 with fastp, built clones with MiXCR and kept in-frame beta chains. Every entry covers one CDR3 protein and lists the most common genes and DNA from its rows. The sample table contains over 550,000 distinct CDR3 sequences; only one count was recorded for approximately 30% of them. The ten largest clonotypes hold about a sixth of the sample. The sequencing sample was made of blood. These receptors all stem from an elderly woman in good health.

The V and J genes are TRBV7-9 and TRBJ2-5; 9 nucleotides line up with TRBD1. The CDR3 spans 14 residues. Germline V gene data show CDR1 as SEHNR and CDR2 as FQNEAQ (reference sequence). J was trimmed by 6 bases and V by 2 bases; bases with no gene match: 4. CDR3 in amino acids: CASSLHDRGKTQYF. The CDR3 coding sequence is TGTGCCAGCAGCTTACACGACAGGGGGAAGACCCAGTACTTC.

Concerning this clonotype: This may be a read error, as it is one base from a much larger clone. The chain couples TRBV5-1 to TRBJ1-2; unclear D gene. The germline V and J ends were trimmed by 4 bases and 7 bases, with 20 bases remaining between them. Germline CDR1 and CDR2: SGHRS and YFSETQ. The CDR3 runs to 15 residues. The CDR3: CASSRTRQDASGYTF. CDR3 coding DNA: TGCGCCAGCAGCCGTACGAGACAAGACGCGAGTGGCTACACCTTC.

This clonotype was detected many times. V gene TRBV7-2 combines with J gene TRBJ2-7; D possibly corresponds to TRBD1 (6 bases). The V gene's germline CDR1 is SGHTA and CDR2 FQGNSA. The CDR3 sequence is 13 residues long. V was cut by 2 bases and J by 12 bases, with 17 bases left in between. CDR3 nucleotide sequence: TGTGCCAGCAGCTTACAGGGGCTCTTTGACTGGTACTTC. Protein: CASSLQGLFDWYF.

The chain has TRBV25-1 and TRBJ2-1, with 8 bases lining up with TRBD1. The end of the DNA fits TRBJ2-7 better, so the J call may be wrong. The germline CDR1 and CDR2 sequences are MGHDK and SYGVNS. The CDR3 is 14 residues long. CDR3 sequence: CASSASRGRNEQYF. The CDR3 bases are TGTGCCAGCAGTGCAAGCAGGGGGCGCAATGAGCAGTACTTC.

The chain couples TRBV25-1 to TRBJ2-5, with D maybe TRBD2 (6 bases). Germline V CDR1 and CDR2: MGHDK, SYGVNS. V was cut by 5 bases and J by 9 bases, with 10 bases left in between. The CDR3 loop spans 11 amino acids. The CDR3 coding sequence is TGTGCCAGCAGTCCTGGGGAGGCCCAGTACTTC. Residues: CASSPGEAQYF. Filled out from reference TRBV25-1 and TRBJ2-5, the complete variable domain reads EADIYQTPRYLVIGTGKKITLECSQTMGHDKMYWYQQDPGMELHLIHYSYGVNSTEKGDLSSESTVSRIRTEHFPLTLESARPSHTSQYLCASSPGEAQYFGPGTRLLVL.

This chain connects TRBV7-6 to TRBJ2-7, with D possibly TRBD1 on 7 matching bases. The CDR3 runs 13 residues. The V end lost 5 bases, the J end lost 6 bases, and 14 bases lay between the germline ends. Germline V gives CDR1 SGHVS, CDR2 FNYEAQ. CDR3 DNA sequence: TGTGCCAGCAGCCCCAGTCAGGGGGGCGAGCAGTACTTC. Translating gives CASSPSQGGEQYF.

This clonotype was observed many times. The chain joins TRBV6-1 to TRBJ1-2; a weak D match, TRBD1 (5 bases). This CDR3 is 14 amino acids long. The germline CDR1 and CDR2 sequences are MNHNS and SASEGT. The ends were cut back, 5 bases at V and 4 bases at J, with 14 bases in the middle. CDR3 in amino acids: CASSPADSLYGYTF. The CDR3 region has the DNA TGTGCCAGCAGTCCAGCTGACAGCCTCTATGGCTACACCTTC.

As regards this clonotype: This may be a read error, as it is one base from a much larger clone. The genes are TRBV7-2 and TRBJ1-2; D unresolved. The germline CDR1 and CDR2 sequences are SGHTA and FQGNSA. The V end was cut by 1 base, the J end by 8 bases, with 17 bases between. This CDR3 comprises 15 residues. The CDR3 here is CASSLGVTEGSGYTF. In DNA form, the CDR3 reads TGTGCCAGCAGCTTAGGGGTGACCGAAGGGTCCGGCTACACCTTC. Full variable domain (missing parts from reference TRBV7-2 and TRBJ1-2): GAGVSQSPSNKVTEKGKDVELRCDPISGHTALYWYRQSLGQGLEFLIYFQGNSAPDKSGLPSDRFSAERTGGSVSTLTIQRTQQEDSAVYLCASSLGVTEGSGYTFGSGTRLTVV.

This clonotype has a count of ten or more. The J gene is TRBJ1-4, the V gene TRBV7-9; D not resolved. CDR1 is SEHNR and CDR2 is FQNEAQ in the germline V gene (reference sequence). Trimming cost V 1 base and J 8 bases, with 5 bases left between them. This CDR3 region has 12 residues. CDR3 nucleotides: TGTGCCAGCAGCTTAGTAGAGGAAAAACTGTTTTTT. This codes for CASSLVEEKLFF.

This clonotype was observed at least ten times. This rearrangement joins TRBV5-6 to TRBJ2-5; the D gene is possibly TRBD1 (6 bases). This CDR3 contains 17 residues. Germline CDR1 SGHDT, CDR2 YYEEEE. Deletions cut 0 bases from V and 1 base from J, with 16 bases between. CDR3 nucleotides: TGTGCCAGCAGCTTGGGCGTGGGGGCTCCGGGCCAAGAGACCCAGTACTTC. Translated: CASSLGVGAPGQETQYF.

In its sample, this clonotype was seen a few times. With a much larger clone just one base away, this may be a read error. The V and J genes are TRBV6-1 and TRBJ2-2; 8 nucleotides agree with TRBD1. The CDR3 loop spans 15 amino acids. Germline V lookup: CDR1 MNHNS, CDR2 SASEGT. The CDR3 loop reads CASSQGQGNTGERFF. CDR3 sequence (DNA): TGTGCCAGCAGCCAAGGACAGGGAAACACCGGGGAGCGGTTTTTT.

In this sample, this clonotype turned up a few times. The genes are TRBV6-5 and TRBJ2-1, with TRBD1 matching 7 bases. This CDR3 comprises 12 residues. Trimming removed 4 bases from V and 15 bases from J; junction bases left unmatched: 9. CDR1 is MNHEY and CDR2 is SVGAGI in the germline V gene. CDR3 coding DNA: TGTGCCAGCAGTTCGCGACAGGGAAAGGGGTTCTTC. This translates into CASSSRQGKGFF.

This clonotype was seen more than once but under ten times. With a much larger clone just one base away, this may be a read error. The chain carries TRBV7-3 and TRBJ2-5, with D perhaps TRBD2 (6 bases). The ends were cut back, 3 bases at V and 11 bases at J, with 19 bases in the middle. CDR1 is SGHTA and CDR2 is FQGTGA in the germline V gene. The CDR3 runs to 14 residues. This CDR3 is CASSFGGVSNEQYF. The CDR3 DNA sequence: TGTGCCAGCAGCTTTGGCGGGGTCAGTAATGAGCAGTACTTC.

A few counts support this clonotype. This could be a read error, since a much larger clone is one nucleotide away. The V gene is TRBV3-1, the J gene TRBJ2-1; D tentatively fits TRBD1 or TRBD2 (6 bases each). The CDR3 spans 16 residues. The ends were cut back, 1 base at V and 10 bases at J, with 20 bases in the middle. From germline, CDR1 is LGHDT and CDR2 YNNKEL (reference sequence). The CDR3 nucleotides read TGTGCCAGCAGCCAAGGCGGGACATTCCCTGGGAACGAGCAGTTCTTC. It is translated as CASSQGGTFPGNEQFF.

CDR3 nucleotide sequence: TGTGCCAGCAGGGGACAGGGGGCTGGTGAAGCTTTCTTT. It codes for CASRGQGAGEAFF. The V and J genes are TRBV10-3 and TRBJ1-1, with TRBD1 identical over 12 bases. CDR1 and CDR2 from the germline V gene are ENHRY and SYGVKD. The CDR3 consists of 13 residues. V trimming: 10 bases; J trimming: 7 bases; junction bases outside the gene matches: 7.

This clonotype was counted many times. V and J are TRBV2 and TRBJ2-3; D may be TRBD2 (6 bases). There are 14 residues in the CDR3. The V end lost 8 bases, the J end lost 4 bases, and 16 bases lay between the germline ends. Germline values: CDR1 SNHLY, CDR2 FYNNEI. The CDR3: CASAREVTSDTQYF. In nucleotides, the CDR3 is TGTGCCAGCGCGAGGGAGGTAACCTCAGATACGCAGTATTTT.

This clonotype was found many times. This chain connects TRBV12-3 or TRBV12-4 to TRBJ1-5; perhaps TRBD1 as D (6 bases). V lost 3 bases, J lost 4 bases, and 16 bases lay in between. CDR3 size: 16 residues. The CDR3 DNA follows: TGTGCCAGCAGTTTTCTACTACAGGGAAGGAATCAGCCCCAGCATTTT. Translating it yields CASSFLLQGRNQPQHF.

This clonotype was observed many times. The chain employs TRBV12-3 or TRBV12-4 and TRBJ2-1; TRBD1 matches 7 bases. With V trimmed by 2 bases and J by 4 bases, 8 bases remained unmatched. This CDR3 contains 16 residues. CDR3 sequence reads: CASSLRSGTAYNEQFF. Written as DNA, the CDR3 is TGTGCCAGCAGTTTAAGGTCCGGGACAGCTTACAATGAGCAGTTCTTC.

This clonotype was seen repeatedly, ten times or more. The chain carries TRBV7-7 and TRBJ2-3; TRBD2 matches 7 bases. The CDR3 runs to 13 residues. Trimming at V came to 11 bases and at J to 2 bases, leaving 7 bases not matched to a gene. Germline assignment: CDR1 SSHAT and CDR2 FNYEAQ (reference sequence). CDR3 sequence: CASSGAITDTQYF. The CDR3 DNA reads TGTGCCTCAAGCGGGGCCATCACAGATACGCAGTATTTT.

With respect to this clonotype: The junction departs from germline at one end; a sequencing error may be responsible. This sequence joins TRBV5-1 and TRBJ1-4, with a weak D call TRBD1 (5 bases). Germline V gene lookup returns CDR1 SGHRS and CDR2 YFSETQ. CDR3 length: 14 amino acids. In nucleotides, the CDR3 is TGCGTCAGCACGTCAGGGCAGCCTAATGAAAAACTGTTTTTT. Protein: CVSTSGQPNEKLFF.

This clonotype was detected ten times or more. The DNA for the CDR3 is TGTGCCAGCAGCTTGGATGGCGGGGGCACTTACAATGAGCAGTTCTTC. The encoded protein is CASSLDGGGTYNEQFF. This chain uses TRBV5-4 with TRBJ2-1, with D perhaps TRBD2 (7 bases). Trimming took 0 bases from V and 4 from J, leaving 14 bases between them. Per germline, CDR1 SGHNT and CDR2 YYREEE (reference sequence). This CDR3 contains 16 residues.